The sequence of this T cell receptor beta chain was determined in a study of blood T cell repertoires in COVID-19. About the study: Researchers got acute and convalescent COVID-19 samples from the United States, Italy and Spain.

Deletions cut 9 bases from V and 5 bases from J, with 10 bases between. The CDR3 is 11 amino acids. Germline values: CDR1 MNHEY, CDR2 SVGAGI. The table came from immunoSEQ multiplex PCR; TCRdb's copy has only in-frame clones and leaves some out. The data show around 250,000 clones, with 82% seen just once and 2.5% to 3.5% held by the top ten. This TCR came from a woman aged 18-29 years with acute or convalescent COVID-19. This chain joins TRBV6-5 and TRBJ1-2; D is unresolved. The sequenced sample consisted of peripheral blood. The CDR3 sequence is CARAQNYGYTF. Written as DNA, the CDR3 is TGTGCCAGGGCCCAAAATTATGGCTACACCTTC.